The 20 T cell receptor beta chains presented below share a single source sample, sequenced in a study of control samples from healthy donors and cancer patients. This table comes from immunoSEQ multiplex PCR, and its TCRdb copy is limited to in-frame clones, with some not included. The sample includes almost 90,000 clones, about 83% of them seen just once. Input material: blood. These receptors were taken from a woman aged 35 to 49 in good health.

About this clone itself: This CDR3 is also generated by other DNA sequences in the sample. The rearrangement joins TRBV12-3 or TRBV12-4 to TRBJ1-1; D call uncertain. The CDR3 totals 13 residues. Trimming shortened V by 0 bases and J by 3 bases, and 5 bases separated the two germline ends. This CDR3 reads CASSLAGYTEAFF. CDR3 bases: TGTGCCAGCAGTTTAGCCGGCTACACTGAAGCTTTCTTT.

The chain couples TRBV7-3 to TRBJ1-6; D gene ambiguous. V was trimmed by 5 bases and J by 9 bases, leaving 11 bases between them. The germline CDR1 and CDR2 sequences are SGHTA and FQGTGA. The CDR3 extends over 13 amino acids. DNA for the CDR3: TGTGCCAGCAGCCTCACACAGCTTTCACCCCTCCACTTT. It yields the protein CASSLTQLSPLHF. The full variable domain, its missing parts supplied by reference TRBV7-3 and TRBJ1-6, is GAGVSQTPSNKVTEKGKYVELRCDPISGHTALYWYRQSLGQGPEFLIYFQGTGAADDSGLPNDRFFAVRPEGSVSTLKIQRTERGDSAVYLCASSLTQLSPLHFGNGTRLTVT.

This clone showed up just once. The chain is built from TRBV12-3 or TRBV12-4 and TRBJ1-2; perhaps TRBD1 as D (5 bases). V was clipped by 3 bases and J by 9 bases, with 14 bases between them. The CDR3 length is 13 residues. The CDR3: CASSFGLGESYTF. The CDR3 DNA sequence: TGTGCCAGCAGTTTTGGGTTGGGGGAAAGCTACACCTTC.

The chain uses TRBV12-3 or TRBV12-4 and TRBJ1-2; possibly TRBD1 for D (6 bases). CDR3 size: 13 residues. The V gene lost 7 bases and the J gene lost 8 bases, with 17 bases spanning the gap. Here the CDR3 reads CASTLNPGGGYTF. CDR3 DNA sequence: TGTGCCAGCACCTTAAACCCGGGGGGCGGCTACACCTTC.

CDR3 loop: CASSSTGGYSFGNQPQHF. The CDR3 DNA reads as TGTGCCAGCAGCTCGACAGGGGGTTATTCGTTTGGCAATCAGCCCCAGCATTTT. The chain joins TRBV6-2 or TRBV6-3 to TRBJ1-5; 9 bases line up with TRBD1. V lost 6 bases to trimming and J lost 2 bases; unmatched junction nucleotides: 14. Germline assignment: CDR1 MNHEY and CDR2 SVGEGT. The CDR3 sequence is 18 residues long.

The V and J genes are TRBV19 and TRBJ1-5; TRBD1 agrees at 9 bases. The length of the CDR3 is 17 residues. Germline CDR1 and CDR2: LNHDA and SQIVND (reference sequence). J lost 5 bases, V lost 5 bases, and 13 bases had no gene match. The CDR3 region is CASSPGQGFFGDQPQHF. CDR3 bases: TGTGCCAGTAGTCCGGGACAGGGTTTTTTTGGGGATCAGCCCCAGCATTTT.

This chain joins TRBV29-1 and TRBJ2-1; no clear D gene. The germline V gene has CDR1 SQVTM and CDR2 ANQGSEA. Trimming took 2 bases from V and 4 from J, leaving 6 bases between them. The CDR3 extends over 12 amino acids. This chain's CDR3 is CSVESGYNEQFF. Written as DNA, the CDR3 is TGCAGCGTTGAATCCGGTTACAATGAGCAGTTCTTC.

This clone occurred a few times. This chain joins TRBV6-5 and TRBJ2-5; a possible D gene is TRBD1 (6 bases). CDR1 is MNHEY and CDR2 is SVGAGI in the germline V gene. The CDR3 contains 14 residues. Trimming took off 5 bases at V and 2 bases at J, with 12 bases between the two ends. The DNA of the CDR3 is TGTGCCAGCAGTCTCCAGGGGCCTCAAGAGACCCAGTACTTC. This gives the protein CASSLQGPQETQYF.

This chain joins TRBV6-5 and TRBJ1-3, with 7 positions matching TRBD1. The J segment lost 8 bases and the V segment lost 6 bases, leaving 10 bases of the junction unmatched. In germline, CDR1 is MNHEY, CDR2 SVGAGI. The CDR3 is made up of 14 amino acids. The CDR3 loop is CASSPGTVPDTIYF. Written as DNA, the CDR3 is TGTGCCAGCAGCCCCGGGACAGTTCCGGACACCATATATTTT.

The chain carries TRBV11-3 and TRBJ2-5; 11 bases are shared with TRBD2. Per germline, CDR1 SGHNT and CDR2 YENEEA. The CDR3 is 19 amino acids. The junction had 11 bases not matched to a gene; V was cut back by 1 base and J by 1 base. The CDR3 is CASSLGKLAGGTLQETQYF. CDR3 sequence (DNA): TGTGCCAGCAGCTTAGGAAAGCTAGCGGGGGGAACACTCCAAGAGACCCAGTACTTC.

The J gene is TRBJ2-7, the V gene TRBV6-6, with TRBD1 matching 8 bases. Looked up from germline, CDR1 is MNHNY and CDR2 is SVGAGI (reference sequence). CDR3 size: 14 residues. With V trimmed by 5 bases and J by 3 bases, 6 bases remained unmatched. The CDR3 region is CASSNRGQVYEQYF. The CDR3 nucleotides are TGTGCCAGCAGTAACCGGGGACAGGTCTACGAGCAGTACTTC.

The chain uses TRBV14 and TRBJ2-7, with no clear D. Per germline, CDR1 SGHDN and CDR2 FVKESK. Trimming removed 4 bases at V and 5 bases at J, with 18 bases between. The CDR3 runs 15 residues. This CDR3 is CASSLRRFDADEQYF. CDR3 DNA: TGTGCCAGCAGCCTAAGGCGGTTTGATGCTGACGAGCAGTACTTC.

The CDR3 sequence is CASSQDLRASGGSDTQYF. CDR3 in DNA: TGCGCCAGCAGCCAAGATCTGAGGGCTAGCGGGGGGTCAGATACGCAGTATTTT. This sequence joins TRBV4-1 and TRBJ2-3; 11 positions agree with TRBD2. The CDR3 extends over 18 amino acids. The germline CDR1 and CDR2 sequences are MGHRA and YSYEKL. The J segment lost 4 bases and the V segment lost 0 bases, leaving 9 bases of the junction unmatched.

The V gene is TRBV5-1, the J gene TRBJ1-1; D perhaps matches TRBD1 (6 bases). The V gene's germline CDR1 is SGHRS and CDR2 YFSETQ. The germline V and J ends were trimmed by 4 bases and 1 base, with 8 bases remaining between them. This CDR3 region has 13 residues. CDR3 sequence (DNA): TGCGCCAGCAGCACGGGACAGAACACTGAAGCTTTCTTT. It codes for CASSTGQNTEAFF.

This chain connects TRBV12-3 or TRBV12-4 to TRBJ1-1, with D unclear. The CDR3 covers 12 residues. V was pared by 6 bases and J by 4 bases, with 9 bases between. CDR3 nucleotides: TGTGCCAGCAGGGGGTTATTCACTGAAGCTTTCTTT. As protein: CASRGLFTEAFF.

V and J are TRBV3-1 (or the pseudogene TRBV3-2) and TRBJ1-1; tentatively, D is TRBD1 (6 bases). The V gene lost 7 bases and the J gene lost 1 base, with 10 bases spanning the gap. This CDR3 spans 13 amino acids. Germline loops: CDR1 LGHDT, CDR2 YNNKEL (reference sequence). DNA of the CDR3: TGTGCCAGCACGACAGGTTGGAACACTGAAGCTTTCTTT. Its protein is CASTTGWNTEAFF.

The chain is built from TRBV6-2 or TRBV6-3 and TRBJ2-3, with D hard to call. The germline V gene has CDR1 MNHEY and CDR2 SVGEGT. V was pared by 5 bases and J by 0 bases, with 12 bases between. The CDR3 covers 15 residues. CDR3 residues: CASSAVAPSTDTQYF. CDR3 in DNA: TGTGCCAGCAGTGCGGTTGCCCCAAGCACAGATACGCAGTATTTT.

The chain is built from TRBV25-1 and TRBJ1-3; D is perhaps TRBD1 (5 bases). The germline gives CDR1 MGHDK, CDR2 SYGVNS. V was clipped by 4 bases and J by 2 bases, with 12 bases between them. The CDR3 loop spans 15 amino acids. This CDR3 is CASSGVGGAGNTIYF. CDR3 DNA: TGTGCCAGCAGTGGCGTGGGGGGAGCTGGAAACACCATATATTTT.

V is TRBV14 and J is TRBJ2-3; D call uncertain. V lost 5 bases and J 5 bases, leaving 5 bases between the germline ends. The CDR3 is 11 residues long. The germline gives CDR1 SGHDN, CDR2 FVKESK. This CDR3 is CASSSRDTQYF. CDR3 DNA: TGTGCCAGCAGCTCCAGAGATACGCAGTATTTT.

The V call is TRBV30, the J call TRBJ2-7, with D maybe TRBD1 (5 bases). Trimming pared 0 bases from V and 6 bases from J, leaving 24 bases between. This CDR3 comprises 17 residues. Per germline, CDR1 GTSNPN and CDR2 SVGIG (reference sequence). The CDR3 sequence: CAWSVRGWGTRGPEQYF. The CDR3 DNA sequence: TGTGCCTGGAGTGTAAGGGGCTGGGGAACCCGCGGCCCCGAGCAGTACTTC.